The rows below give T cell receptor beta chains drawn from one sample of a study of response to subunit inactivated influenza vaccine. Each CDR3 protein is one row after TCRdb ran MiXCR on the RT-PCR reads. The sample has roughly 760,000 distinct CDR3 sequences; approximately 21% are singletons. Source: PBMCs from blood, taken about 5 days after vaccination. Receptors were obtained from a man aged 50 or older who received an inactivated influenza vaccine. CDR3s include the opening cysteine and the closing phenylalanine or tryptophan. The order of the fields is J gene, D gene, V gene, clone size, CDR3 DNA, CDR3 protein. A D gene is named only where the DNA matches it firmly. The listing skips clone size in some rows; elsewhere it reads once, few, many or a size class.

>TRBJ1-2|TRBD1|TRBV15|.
TGTGCCACCAGCAGAGAAACCGGACAGGTCTATGGCTACACCTTC
CATSRETGQVYGYTF
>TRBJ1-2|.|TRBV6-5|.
TGTGCCAGCAGTTCAGGCGATATGGGCTACACCTTC
CASSSGDMGYTF
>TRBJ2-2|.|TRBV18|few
TGTGCCAGCTCAACAAGACGGCCTACCGGGGAGCTGTTTTTT
CASSTRRPTGELFF
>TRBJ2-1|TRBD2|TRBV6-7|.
TGTGCCAGCAGTAGCGGGAGGACTACACAAAAGAACTCCTACAATGAGCAGTTCTTC
CASSSGRTTQKNSYNEQFF
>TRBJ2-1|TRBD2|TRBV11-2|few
TGTGCCAGCAGCTCCCCCAAGAGCGGGGGGGCCCGGGGGCAGTTCTTC
CASSSPKSGGARGQFF
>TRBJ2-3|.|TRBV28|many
TGTGCCAGCAGCCGAGCAGGGTGGGACTCCCTGGATACGCAGTATTTT
CASSRAGWDSLDTQYF
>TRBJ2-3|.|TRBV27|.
TGTGCCAGCAGTTTATCGTTGGGGCAAGGTACGCAGTATTTT
CASSLSLGQGTQYF
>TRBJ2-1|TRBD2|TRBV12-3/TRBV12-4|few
TGTGCCAGCAGGGGGACAGCGGGGGGTTACAATGAGCAGTTCTTC
CASRGTAGGYNEQFF
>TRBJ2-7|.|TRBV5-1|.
TGCGCCAGCAGCTTGGAACAGGCCGGCTACGAGCAGTACTTC
CASSLEQAGYEQYF
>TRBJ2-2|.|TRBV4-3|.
TGCGCCAGCAGCCAACGGGACCCAGCGAACACCGGGGAGCTGTTTTTT
CASSQRDPANTGELFF
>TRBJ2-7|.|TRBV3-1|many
TGTGCCAGCAGCCAAGAACCCGGAACCTACGAGCAGTACTTC
CASSQEPGTYEQYF
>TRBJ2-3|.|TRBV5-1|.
TGCGCCAGCAGCTTGGGTAGGGCTGTCACAGATACGCAGTATTTT
CASSLGRAVTDTQYF
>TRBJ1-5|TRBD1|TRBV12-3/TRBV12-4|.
TGTGCCAGCAAGGCAGGGGGGCTGAGCAATCAGCCCCAGCATTTT
CASKAGGLSNQPQHF
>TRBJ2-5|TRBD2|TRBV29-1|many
TGCAGCGTTGGTCCCAGGGACTACCCGGGGACCCAGTACTTC
CSVGPRDYPGTQYF
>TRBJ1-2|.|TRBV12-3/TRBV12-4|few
TGTGCCAGCAGTTTAATTTCCGGCTACACCTTC
CASSLISGYTF
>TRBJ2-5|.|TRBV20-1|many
TGCAGTGCTAGACTCCAAGAGACCCAGTACTTC
CSARLQETQYF
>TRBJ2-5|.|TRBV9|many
TGTGCCAGCAGCGTCTTCGGTGAAGAGACCCAGTACTTC
CASSVFGEETQYF
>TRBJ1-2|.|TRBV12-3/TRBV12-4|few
TGTGCCAGCAGTCCCTATGGGGCGGATTATGGCTACACCTTC
CASSPYGADYGYTF
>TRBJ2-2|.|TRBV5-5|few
TGTGCCAGCAGCCCGGGTGGGACATTCACCGGGGAGCTGTTTTTT
CASSPGGTFTGELFF
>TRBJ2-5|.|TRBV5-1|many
TGTGCCAGCAGAAATCAAGAGACCCAGTACTTC
CASRNQETQYF
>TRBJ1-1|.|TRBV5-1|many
TGCGCCAGCAGCTTTTCGGGGGGCCTAAACACTGAAGCTTTCTTT
CASSFSGGLNTEAFF
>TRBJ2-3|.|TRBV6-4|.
TGTGCCAGCAGTGAGTCAGGCCTTTCAGGGGATACGCAGTATTTT
CASSESGLSGDTQYF
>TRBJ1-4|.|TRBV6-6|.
TGTGCCAGCAGTTACGCCGAAAAACTGTTTTTT
CASSYAEKLFF
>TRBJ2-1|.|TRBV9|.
TGTGCCAGCAGGTCGGAAAGTAATGAGCAGTTCTTC
CASRSESNEQFF
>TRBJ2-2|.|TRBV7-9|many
TGTGCCAGCAGCTTAGGATCGGGGAACACCGGGGAGCTGTTTTTT
CASSLGSGNTGELFF
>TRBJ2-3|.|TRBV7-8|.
TGTGCCAGCAGCCCCACTAGGGGGGGTTTCACAGATACGCAGTATTTT
CASSPTRGGFTDTQYF
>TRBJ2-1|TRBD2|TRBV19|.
TGTGCCAGTAGCCCACTAGCGGGAATATCCTACAATGAGCAGTTCTTC
CASSPLAGISYNEQFF
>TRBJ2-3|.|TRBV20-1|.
TGCAGTGCTCCCAGAGGGCCGAGCACAGATACGCAGTATTTT
CSAPRGPSTDTQYF
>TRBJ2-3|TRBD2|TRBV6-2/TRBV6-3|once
TGTGCCAGCAGTTACCCTAGGACTCCAGCGGGATCAAAAACAGATACGCAGTATTTT
CASSYPRTPAGSKTDTQYF
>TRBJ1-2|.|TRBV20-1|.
TGCAGTGCTAGAGCCCCTTATGGCTACACCTTC
CSARAPYGYTF
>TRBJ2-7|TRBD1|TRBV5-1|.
TGCGCCAGCAGCTTGGCAGTGGGGACAGACTCCTACGAGCAGTACTTC
CASSLAVGTDSYEQYF
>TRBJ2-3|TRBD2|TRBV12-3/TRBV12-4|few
TGTGCCAGCAGTTTAGGGGCTAGCGGGGACGATACGCAGTATTTT
CASSLGASGDDTQYF
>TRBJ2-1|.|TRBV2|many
TGTGCCAGCAGTTTGTGGACCAGTAATGAGCAGTTCTTC
CASSLWTSNEQFF
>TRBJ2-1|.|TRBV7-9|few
TGTGCCAGCAGCCACGGACAGTCCGGCAATGAGCAGTTCTTC
CASSHGQSGNEQFF
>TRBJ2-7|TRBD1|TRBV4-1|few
TGCGCCAGCAGCCAAGGACAGGGGGCTAAGTACGAGCAGTACTTC
CASSQGQGAKYEQYF
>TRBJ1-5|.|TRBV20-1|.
TGCAGTGCGGGCGGGCAGTATAGCAATCAGCCCCAGCATTTT
CSAGGQYSNQPQHF
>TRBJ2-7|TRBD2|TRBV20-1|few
TGCAGTGCTGGGCTTGGGGGGGGGTTTTCCTACGAGCAGTACTTC
CSAGLGGGFSYEQYF
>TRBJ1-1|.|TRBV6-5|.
TGTGCCAGCAGTTACTCGGGTAGGCGTGGGGGGAACACTGAAGCTTTCTTT
CASSYSGRRGGNTEAFF